Sequencing of this T cell receptor (beta chain) was carried out in a study of early T cells in non-severe SARS-CoV-2 infection. About the research overall: Chains were unpaired, as sequencing was done on bulk RNA from unsorted whole blood. Broader study findings: The matching step, a VDJdb search, favored anti-spike CD8 responses and missed private and CD4 specificities.

This clonotype is medium-sized in the sample. Its antigen remains unknown. As part of library construction, unique molecular identifiers were attached to individual cDNA molecules. TCRdb used MiXCR to reprocess the 5' RACE reads, holding one entry per CDR3 protein. Here the sample spans roughly 12,000 distinct CDR3 sequences, roughly 4.4% being singletons. Sequencing used whole blood. This clonotype was sampled from an adult who was a healthcare worker with PCR-confirmed SARS-CoV-2 infection or an uninfected control (not recorded which).

CDR3 in DNA: TGCGCCAGCAGCTTTATGATGAACACTGAAGCTTTCTTT. This encodes CASSFMMNTEAFF. The chain employs TRBV5-1 and TRBJ1-1, with D unclear. V was trimmed by 2 bases and J by 0 bases, leaving 5 bases between them. Germline lookup yields CDR1 SGHRS and CDR2 YFSETQ. The CDR3 totals 13 residues.